This T cell receptor beta chain appears in the sequencing data of a study of T cell repertoires in cytomegalovirus infection. Findings and caveats of the study: The ex vivo response was dominated by HLA-C-restricted CMV-specific TCR beta clonotypes. Frequencies of public TCR beta families were cumulated, and this identified carriers of CMV plus the relevant HLA.

This clonotype was counted a few times. Its target is not known. The CDR3 totals 14 residues. The germline V gene encodes CDR1 GTSNPN and CDR2 SVGIG (reference sequence). Trimming stripped 0 bases from V and 4 bases from J, with 12 bases between. TCRdb called the reads again in MiXCR, with one record for every CDR3 protein. The data contain roughly 280,000 distinct CDR3 sequences, approximately 9.2% of them singletons. Sequencing used PBMCs. This chain links TRBV30 with TRBJ1-1, with D uncertain. The clonotype was recovered from a human donor in good health (CMV status not recorded). Some clones in this sample may be carry-over from other donors' samples. The CDR3 bases are TGTGCCTGGAGTGTACGTCGAGGTAGCACTGAAGCTTTCTTT. As protein: CAWSVRRGSTEAFF.